The 3 T cell receptor beta chains presented below share a single source sample, sequenced in a study of cytomegalovirus exposure and HLA in healthy donors. TCRdb's table, derived via immunoSEQ multiplex PCR, lists solely in-frame clones and lacks some. The data show about 200,000 clones, 84% seen once. The sample taken for sequencing was PBMCs. These receptor sequences come from a woman aged 25 to 39 in good health and CMV-seropositive.

For this clone: This specimen includes other DNA sequences encoding the same CDR3. The chain is built from TRBV7-9 and TRBJ2-5; unclear D gene. The CDR3 covers 11 residues. V lost 5 bases and J lost 4, with 5 bases in between. Germline CDR1 SEHNR, CDR2 FQNEAQ (reference sequence). The chain's CDR3 is CASSPGETQYF. The CDR3 DNA reads as TGTGCCAGCAGCCCGGGAGAGACCCAGTACTTC.

The CDR3 sequence is CASSIVTGGSEKLFF. The CDR3 coding sequence is TGCGCCAGCAGCATTGTGACAGGGGGCAGTGAAAAACTGTTTTTT. J is TRBJ1-4 and V is TRBV5-1; 10 bases match TRBD1. CDR3 length: 15 amino acids. Trimming at V came to 4 bases and at J to 7 bases, leaving 7 bases not matched to a gene. CDR1 is SGHRS, CDR2 YFSETQ, per germline. The variable domain in full, completed from reference TRBV5-1 and TRBJ1-4, reads KAGVTQTPRYLIKTRGQQVTLSCSPISGHRSVSWYQQTPGQGLQFLFEYFSETQRNKGNFPGRFSGRQFSNSRSEMNVSTLELGDSALYLCASSIVTGGSEKLFFGSGTQLSVL.

The V gene is TRBV5-1, the J gene TRBJ1-2; perhaps TRBD1 as D (6 bases). The germline V gene encodes CDR1 SGHRS and CDR2 YFSETQ. The CDR3 runs 13 residues. Between the trimmed V and J ends, which lost 0 bases and 6 bases, there was a span of 9 bases. The CDR3 reads CASSLAGQNGYTF. The CDR3 nucleotides read TGCGCCAGCAGCTTGGCAGGACAGAATGGCTACACCTTC.